These T cell receptor beta chains were read from a single sample in a study of OX40 agonist ivuxolimab in advanced cancers. Libraries were prepared by immunoSEQ multiplex PCR; TCRdb keeps only in-frame clonotypes and omits some of them. The sample lists some 110,000 clones, under 95% occurring once. Sample: CD4+ or CD8+ T cells sorted from blood, taken in a trial of the OX40 agonist ivuxolimab. The receptors were sampled from an adult with an advanced solid tumor such as melanoma, head and neck, liver or kidney cancer. CDR3s include the opening cysteine and the closing phenylalanine or tryptophan. D genes are given only for firm matches. Some rows have no size entry. The others give once, few or many, or a class for an expanded clone.

once,TRBJ2-3,TRBV5-8,.,CASSLGGSSTDTQYF,TGTGCCAGCAGCTTGGGCGGCTCTAGCACAGATACGCAGTATTTT
.,TRBJ1-2,TRBV12-5,.,CASGLEAGGNYGYTF,TGTGCTAGTGGCCTAGAGGCTGGGGGGAACTACGGCTACACCTTC
.,TRBJ2-5,TRBV13,.,CASSWDKKKETQYF,TGTGCCAGCAGCTGGGACAAGAAAAAAGAGACCCAGTACTTC
once,TRBJ2-7,TRBV19,.,CASSSQVSTYEQYF,TGTGCCAGTAGTAGCCAGGTCAGTACCTACGAGCAGTACTTC
.,TRBJ2-3,TRBV4-1,TRBD1,CASSQRDRGSSTDTQYF,TGCGCCAGCAGCCAACGGGACAGGGGTTCTAGCACAGATACGCAGTATTTT
.,TRBJ2-7,TRBV7-2,.,CASSLVGREQYF,TGTGCCAGCAGCTTAGTGGGGCGAGAGCAGTACTTC
.,TRBJ2-5,TRBV19,.,CASSIRTAQETQYF,TGTGCCAGTAGTATTCGGACGGCCCAAGAGACCCAGTACTTC
.,TRBJ2-5,TRBV11-2,.,CASSLAMAVHQETQYF,TGTGCCAGCAGCTTAGCTATGGCGGTACACCAAGAGACCCAGTACTTC
.,TRBJ2-5,TRBV9,TRBD2,CASSVEQAGGFETQYF,TGTGCCAGCAGCGTAGAGCAAGCGGGAGGTTTCGAGACCCAGTACTTC
few,TRBJ2-1,TRBV11-2,TRBD2,CASSLILAGEKNEQFF,TGTGCCAGCAGCTTGATTCTAGCGGGAGAGAAGAATGAGCAGTTCTTC
.,TRBJ1-1,TRBV5-1,.,CASSLEGGAMNTEAFF,TGCGCCAGCAGCTTGGAGGGGGGCGCAATGAACACTGAAGCTTTCTTT
.,TRBJ2-3,TRBV5-1,TRBD1,CASSQGDSTDTQYF,TGCGCCAGCAGCCAAGGGGACAGTACAGATACGCAGTATTTT
once,TRBJ2-3,TRBV19,TRBD1,CASRGIGTDTQYF,TGTGCCAGCAGGGGGATAGGCACAGATACGCAGTATTTT
once,TRBJ2-7,TRBV28,.,CASSQWGANVRLIPKAYF,TGTGCTAGCTCACAGTGGGGGGCAAATGTTCGATTGATTCCTAAGGCGTACTTC
.,TRBJ1-1,TRBV4-3,.,CASSQDPGGRAEAFF,TGCGCCAGCAGCCAAGATCCCGGGGGGCGGGCTGAAGCTTTCTTT
.,TRBJ2-2,TRBV7-3,.,CASSLLGRNTGELFF,TGTGCCAGCAGCTTACTAGGCAGGAACACCGGGGAGCTGTTTTTT
once,TRBJ1-5,TRBV6-5,.,CASSYGRGINQPQHF,TGTGCCAGCAGTTATGGCCGTGGGATCAATCAGCCCCAGCATTTT
.,TRBJ2-5,TRBV7-3,TRBD2,CASSPSGLAVQETQYF,TGTGCCAGCAGCCCGTCGGGACTAGCGGTACAAGAGACCCAGTACTTC
.,TRBJ1-4,TRBV2,.,CASSATREKLFF,TGTGCCAGCAGTGCCACCCGTGAAAAACTGTTTTTT
.,TRBJ2-1,TRBV28,TRBD2,CASSPYPGLAGNNEQFF,TGTGCCAGCAGTCCTTACCCGGGACTAGCGGGGAACAATGAGCAGTTCTTC
.,TRBJ2-2,TRBV28,.,CASRRGTGELFF,TGTGCCAGCAGACGAGGAACCGGGGAGCTGTTTTTT
.,TRBJ1-6,TRBV9,.,CASSVGQENSPLHF,TGTGCCAGCAGCGTAGGACAGGAGAATTCACCCCTCCACTTT
.,TRBJ1-6,TRBV6-1,.,CASSADDSPLHF,TGTGCCAGCAGCGCCGATGATTCACCCCTCCACTTT
.,TRBJ1-2,TRBV9,.,CASSPQDGPSYGYTF,TGTGCCAGCAGCCCACAGGACGGCCCTTCGTATGGCTACACCTTC
.,TRBJ2-2,TRBV5-6,.,CASSQPGLFRELFF,TGTGCCAGCAGCCAACCGGGACTGTTCAGGGAGCTGTTTTTT
.,TRBJ1-2,TRBV7-6,.,CASSSNGGYTF,TGTGCCAGCAGCTCCAATGGGGGCTACACCTTC
.,TRBJ1-1,TRBV7-8,.,CASIPMDRGENTEAFF,TGTGCCAGCATACCTATGGACAGAGGAGAGAACACTGAAGCTTTCTTT
.,TRBJ2-1,TRBV7-2,.,CASSSLAYEQFF,TGTGCCAGCAGCTCCCTAGCGTATGAGCAGTTCTTC
.,TRBJ2-7,TRBV5-4,TRBD1,CASSLGAGQAASYEQYF,TGTGCCAGCAGCCTGGGCGCGGGACAGGCCGCCTCCTACGAGCAGTACTTC
.,TRBJ2-2,TRBV30,.,CAWSVLVPGELFF,TGTGCCTGGAGTGTACTAGTCCCCGGGGAGCTGTTTTTT
.,TRBJ1-1,TRBV19,.,CASSISGATEAFF,TGTGCCAGTAGTATCTCGGGGGCCACTGAAGCTTTCTTT
.,TRBJ1-1,TRBV28,TRBD1,CASSSGGAFF,TGTGCCAGCAGTTCAGGGGGGGCTTTCTTT
.,TRBJ1-5,TRBV7-6,.,CASSLGQGSQPQHF,TGTGCCAGCAGCTTAGGGCAGGGGAGTCAGCCCCAGCATTTT
.,TRBJ1-5,TRBV6-6,.,CASSYNRDSNQPQHF,TGTGCCAGCAGTTACAACCGGGACAGCAATCAGCCCCAGCATTTT
.,TRBJ1-5,TRBV18,.,CASSPSSLLSNQPQHF,TGTGCCAGCTCACCGAGTAGCCTACTTAGCAATCAGCCCCAGCATTTT
.,TRBJ2-1,TRBV20-1,.,CSAWGEAQFF,TGCAGTGCTTGGGGGGAGGCGCAGTTCTTC
.,TRBJ2-7,TRBV7-2,.,CASSLDLTRVGSYEQYF,TGTGCCAGCAGCTTGGACCTGACGAGGGTAGGCTCCTACGAGCAGTACTTC
few,TRBJ2-5,TRBV28,.,CASSLIETQYF,TGTGCCAGCAGTTTAATTGAGACCCAGTACTTC
.,TRBJ2-5,TRBV7-3,TRBD2,CASALAGTQETQYF,TGTGCCAGCGCGTTAGCGGGGACGCAAGAGACCCAGTACTTC
.,TRBJ1-1,TRBV27,.,CASSLSISENTEAFF,TGTGCCAGCAGTTTATCGATTTCCGAGAACACTGAAGCTTTCTTT
once,TRBJ2-7,TRBV2,TRBD1,CASTLRTGSYEQYF,TGTGCCAGCACCCTTCGGACAGGGTCCTACGAGCAGTACTTC
.,TRBJ2-5,TRBV15,TRBD1,CATSRAGDRVRETQYF,TGTGCCACCAGCAGGGCAGGGGACAGGGTGAGAGAGACCCAGTACTTC
once,TRBJ1-1,TRBV5-1,.,CASSPNAARSEAFF,TGCGCCAGCAGCCCGAATGCGGCGCGATCAGAAGCTTTCTTT
.,TRBJ2-5,TRBV18,.,CASSTSGVGETQYF,TGTGCCAGCTCAACCTCAGGGGTGGGAGAGACCCAGTACTTC
.,TRBJ2-1,TRBV28,TRBD2,CASSLSSGLVNNEQFF,TGTGCCAGCAGTCTTTCCTCGGGACTAGTGAACAATGAGCAGTTCTTC
few,TRBJ1-5,TRBV4-2,.,CASSQEIGAGNQPQHF,TGTGCCAGCAGCCAAGAAATCGGGGCGGGCAATCAGCCCCAGCATTTT
.,TRBJ1-1,TRBV5-6,.,CASSLFGVETEAFF,TGTGCCAGCAGCCTCTTCGGGGTAGAAACTGAAGCTTTCTTT
once,TRBJ1-1,TRBV19,.,CASRGDTEAFF,TGTGCCAGTAGGGGGGACACTGAAGCTTTCTTT
.,TRBJ2-1,TRBV30,.,CAWGSGDEQFF,TGTGCCTGGGGATCTGGCGATGAGCAGTTCTTC